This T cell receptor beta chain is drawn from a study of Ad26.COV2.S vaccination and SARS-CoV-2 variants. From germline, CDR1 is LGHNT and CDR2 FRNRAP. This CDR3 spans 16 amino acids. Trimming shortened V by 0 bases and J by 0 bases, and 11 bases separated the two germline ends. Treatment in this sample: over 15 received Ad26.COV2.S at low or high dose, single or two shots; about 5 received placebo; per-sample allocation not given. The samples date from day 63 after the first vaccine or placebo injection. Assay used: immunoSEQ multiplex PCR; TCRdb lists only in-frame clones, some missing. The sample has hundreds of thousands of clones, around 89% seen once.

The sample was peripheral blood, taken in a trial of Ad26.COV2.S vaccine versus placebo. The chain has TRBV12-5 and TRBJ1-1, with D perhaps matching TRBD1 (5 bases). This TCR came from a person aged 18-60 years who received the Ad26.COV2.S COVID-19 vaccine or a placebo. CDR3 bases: TGTGCTAGTGGTTTGGTAATCGACAGAGTGAACACTGAAGCTTTCTTT. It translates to CASGLVIDRVNTEAFF.